The 21 T cell receptor beta chains listed next were all sequenced from one sample in a study of blood T cell repertoires in COVID-19. This table comes from immunoSEQ multiplex PCR, and its TCRdb copy is limited to in-frame clones, with some not included. The sample lists about 250,000 clones; about four fifths were seen once. The sample consisted of peripheral blood. These receptors came from a man older than 75 with acute or convalescent COVID-19.

The chain has TRBV5-1 and TRBJ1-2; 11 nucleotides agree with TRBD1. The germline gives CDR1 SGHRS, CDR2 YFSETQ. There are 14 residues in the CDR3. The V and J ends lost 4 bases and 4 bases, in that order; junction bases with no gene match: 3. The CDR3 loop reads CASSPGQGGYGYTF. As DNA, the CDR3 is TGCGCCAGCAGCCCGGGACAGGGGGGCTATGGCTACACCTTC.

This rearrangement joins TRBV6-5 to TRBJ2-5, with D perhaps matching TRBD1 (5 bases). Germline CDR1 reads MNHEY; CDR2 reads SVGAGI. The CDR3 contains 15 residues. V gave up 9 bases and J gave up 5 bases, with 22 bases separating them. The CDR3 protein is CASAMGQGWGETQYF. The DNA for the CDR3 is TGTGCCAGTGCGATGGGGCAGGGCTGGGGTGAGACCCAGTACTTC.

V is TRBV24-1 and J is TRBJ2-2; the match to TRBD2 covers 8 bases. J was trimmed by 4 bases and V by 4 bases; bases with no gene match: 4. Germline CDR1 and CDR2: KGHDR and SFDVKD. The CDR3 contains 15 residues. The CDR3 DNA reads TGTGCCACCAGTGAGTCTAGCGGGTCCACCGGGGAGCTGTTTTTT. It is translated as CATSESSGSTGELFF.

DNA of the CDR3: TGTGCCAGCAGTCTCCGGGGACAGGGGGCCCGCGAGCAGTACTTC. Translating gives CASSLRGQGAREQYF. J is TRBJ2-7 and V is TRBV28, with 12 bases lining up with TRBD1. After removal of 5 bases from V and 6 bases from J, the junction contained 8 bases not matched to a gene. This CDR3 spans 15 amino acids. Germline-derived CDR1 and CDR2 are MDHEN and SYDVKM.

V usage is TRBV19 and J usage is TRBJ1-5; D remains unclear. Trimming pared 3 bases from V and 3 bases from J, leaving 9 bases between. Germline V CDR1 and CDR2: LNHDA, SQIVND (reference sequence). The CDR3 has 14 amino acids. The CDR3 bases are TGTGCCAGTAGTATGGGCCAGTACAATCAGCCCCAGCATTTT. Its protein is CASSMGQYNQPQHF.

The chain recombines TRBV9 with TRBJ2-7, with no clear D. Germline CDR1 reads SGDLS; CDR2 reads YYNGEE. The V gene lost 3 bases and the J gene lost 2 bases, with 12 bases spanning the gap. The CDR3 consists of 14 residues. The chain's CDR3 is CASSAADLAYEQYF. CDR3 coding DNA: TGTGCCAGCAGCGCCGCGGATCTTGCCTACGAGCAGTACTTC.

J is TRBJ2-7 and V is TRBV5-4; 10 positions match TRBD2. Germline V gene lookup returns CDR1 SGHNT and CDR2 YYREEE (reference sequence). The length of the CDR3 is 15 residues. V lost 2 bases to trimming and J lost 2 bases; unmatched junction nucleotides: 4. The CDR3 coding sequence is TGTGCCAGCAGCTTTCGGACTAGCGGCCCCTACGAGCAGTACTTC. Its protein is CASSFRTSGPYEQYF.

The J gene is TRBJ2-1, the V gene TRBV28; 10 nucleotides agree with TRBD2. The CDR3 extends over 17 amino acids. V shed 4 bases, J shed 9 bases, and the junction held 15 bases outside the gene matches. The germline gives CDR1 MDHEN, CDR2 SYDVKM. The CDR3 sequence: CASSWPLSGRADREQFF. The CDR3 region has the DNA TGTGCCAGCAGTTGGCCGCTAAGCGGGAGGGCGGACCGTGAGCAGTTCTTC. The whole variable domain, remainder taken from reference TRBV28 and TRBJ2-1, is DVKVTQSSRYLVKRTGEKVFLECVQDMDHENMFWYRQDPGLGLRLIYFSYDVKMKEKGDIPEGYSVSREKKERFSLILESASTNQTSMYLCASSWPLSGRADREQFFGPGTRLTVL.

This clone was seen a handful of times. The rearrangement uses TRBV2 and TRBJ1-2; 7 nucleotides agree with TRBD1. The germline V gene has CDR1 SNHLY and CDR2 FYNNEI. There are 15 residues in the CDR3. J lost 3 bases, V lost 1 base, and 5 bases had no gene match. As DNA, the CDR3 is TGTGCCAGCAGTGAAGGGGCAGGGGGGTACTATGGCTACACCTTC. Amino acids: CASSEGAGGYYGYTF.

As for this clone: Different DNA sequences within this sample yield the same CDR3. This chain links TRBV9 with TRBJ1-3; no clear D. The germline V and J ends were trimmed by 0 bases and 0 bases, with 7 bases remaining between them. The V gene's germline CDR1 is SGDLS and CDR2 YYNGEE. The CDR3 length is 15 residues. The CDR3 spells CASSVGGLSGNTIYF. CDR3 DNA: TGTGCCAGCAGCGTAGGCGGCCTCTCTGGAAACACCATATATTTT.

In nucleotides, the CDR3 is TGTGCCAGCAGTCTGGACAGGGGGGGGACCGGGGAGCTGTTTTTT. Residues: CASSLDRGGTGELFF. The chain has TRBV2 and TRBJ2-2, with TRBD1 matching over 10 bases. Unmatched junction bases numbered 5, after V lost 5 bases and J lost 5 bases. The CDR3 has 15 amino acids. From germline, CDR1 is SNHLY and CDR2 FYNNEI.

About this clone: Other DNA variants within this sample encode the same CDR3. V gene TRBV3-1 (or the pseudogene TRBV3-2) combines with J gene TRBJ2-7; the D is unclear. This CDR3 comprises 14 residues. The germline V gene encodes CDR1 LGHDT and CDR2 YNNKEL (reference sequence). Trimming pared 5 bases from V and 2 bases from J, leaving 13 bases between. The CDR3 region is CASSGPGRTYEQYF. The CDR3 DNA sequence: TGTGCCAGCAGCGGCCCAGGCAGGACCTACGAGCAGTACTTC.

The chain couples TRBV7-6 to TRBJ2-5; 14 bases are a match to TRBD2. V lost 5 bases to trimming and J lost 2 bases; unmatched junction nucleotides: 7. Germline V gene data show CDR1 as SGHVS and CDR2 as FNYEAQ. The CDR3 extends over 17 amino acids. CDR3 residues: CASSAGTSGSIQETQYF. CDR3 coding DNA: TGTGCCAGCAGCGCTGGGACTAGCGGGAGTATTCAAGAGACCCAGTACTTC.

DNA of the CDR3: TGTGCCAGCAGTTTATGGGAGTTAGAGACCCAGTACTTC. Translation: CASSLWELETQYF. The V gene is TRBV12-3 or TRBV12-4, the J gene TRBJ2-5; tentatively, D is TRBD2 (5 bases). Deletions cut 2 bases from V and 4 bases from J, with 8 bases between. The CDR3 runs 13 residues.

CDR3: CASSLSGLNTEAFF. The CDR3 DNA follows: TGTGCCAGCAGCTTGAGCGGGTTGAACACTGAAGCTTTCTTT. The genes are TRBV7-9 and TRBJ1-1; D gene uncertain. The CDR3 contains 14 residues. The V end was cut by 3 bases, the J end by 0 bases, with 8 bases between. Germline values: CDR1 SEHNR, CDR2 FQNEAQ (reference sequence).

The rearrangement joins TRBV7-3 to TRBJ2-3; 9 positions agree with TRBD2. J gave up 0 bases and V 3 bases, and 10 bases lay outside the gene matches. In germline, CDR1 is SGHTA, CDR2 FQGTGA. The CDR3 is 18 amino acids. CDR3 nucleotides: TGTGCCAGCAGCTTGATGACTAGCGGTATACCTAGCACAGATACGCAGTATTTT. The encoded protein is CASSLMTSGIPSTDTQYF.

CDR3 nucleotide sequence: TGCGCCAGCAGCTTGGGAGCGGCCCGTACTAGCACAGATACGCAGTATTTT. Translating it yields CASSLGAARTSTDTQYF. The rearrangement uses TRBV5-1 and TRBJ2-3; D perhaps matches TRBD2 (5 bases). This CDR3 contains 17 residues. The germline V gene encodes CDR1 SGHRS and CDR2 YFSETQ. V was trimmed by 0 bases and J by 0 bases, leaving 14 bases between them.

V usage is TRBV6-5 and J usage is TRBJ2-5; a weak D match, TRBD1 (6 bases). Germline CDR1 is MNHEY and CDR2 is SVGAGI. The CDR3 loop spans 15 amino acids. The ends were cut back, 0 bases at V and 3 bases at J, with 11 bases in the middle. CDR3 sequence: CASSYSTGHKETQYF. The CDR3 DNA reads TGTGCCAGCAGTTACTCGACAGGACACAAAGAGACCCAGTACTTC.

V is TRBV19 and J is TRBJ2-1; TRBD2 aligns across 7 bases. The CDR3 is 15 amino acids. V lost 3 bases and J lost 9; bases outside the gene matches: 11. From germline, CDR1 is LNHDA and CDR2 SQIVND (reference sequence). The CDR3 region is CASSIIGGGGGEQFF. In nucleotides, the CDR3 is TGTGCCAGTAGTATCATAGGCGGGGGAGGCGGTGAGCAGTTCTTC. The whole variable domain, remainder taken from reference TRBV19 and TRBJ2-1, is DGGITQSPKYLFRKEGQNVTLSCEQNLNHDAMYWYRQDPGQGLRLIYYSQIVNDFQKGDIAEGYSVSREKKESFPLTVTSAQKNPTAFYLCASSIIGGGGGEQFFGPGTRLTVL.

The chain carries TRBV29-1 and TRBJ1-6; TRBD1 aligns across 10 bases. V lost 6 bases and J lost 8; bases outside the gene matches: 7. The CDR3 is made up of 14 amino acids. Germline loops: CDR1 SQVTM, CDR2 ANQGSEA. CDR3 residues: CSVRQGATDSPLHF. The CDR3 DNA sequence: TGCAGCGTGCGACAGGGGGCGACGGATTCACCCCTCCACTTT.

The table lists this clone with a few counts. The chain combines TRBV12-5 with TRBJ2-2; TRBD2 matches at 7 bases. Per germline, CDR1 LGHNT and CDR2 FRNRAP. Trimming took 3 bases from V and 4 from J; bases not matched to a gene: 5. This CDR3 region has 15 residues. The CDR3 coding sequence is TGTGCTAGTGGTTTTTACGGCGGGGGCACCGGGGAGCTGTTTTTT. It codes for CASGFYGGGTGELFF.